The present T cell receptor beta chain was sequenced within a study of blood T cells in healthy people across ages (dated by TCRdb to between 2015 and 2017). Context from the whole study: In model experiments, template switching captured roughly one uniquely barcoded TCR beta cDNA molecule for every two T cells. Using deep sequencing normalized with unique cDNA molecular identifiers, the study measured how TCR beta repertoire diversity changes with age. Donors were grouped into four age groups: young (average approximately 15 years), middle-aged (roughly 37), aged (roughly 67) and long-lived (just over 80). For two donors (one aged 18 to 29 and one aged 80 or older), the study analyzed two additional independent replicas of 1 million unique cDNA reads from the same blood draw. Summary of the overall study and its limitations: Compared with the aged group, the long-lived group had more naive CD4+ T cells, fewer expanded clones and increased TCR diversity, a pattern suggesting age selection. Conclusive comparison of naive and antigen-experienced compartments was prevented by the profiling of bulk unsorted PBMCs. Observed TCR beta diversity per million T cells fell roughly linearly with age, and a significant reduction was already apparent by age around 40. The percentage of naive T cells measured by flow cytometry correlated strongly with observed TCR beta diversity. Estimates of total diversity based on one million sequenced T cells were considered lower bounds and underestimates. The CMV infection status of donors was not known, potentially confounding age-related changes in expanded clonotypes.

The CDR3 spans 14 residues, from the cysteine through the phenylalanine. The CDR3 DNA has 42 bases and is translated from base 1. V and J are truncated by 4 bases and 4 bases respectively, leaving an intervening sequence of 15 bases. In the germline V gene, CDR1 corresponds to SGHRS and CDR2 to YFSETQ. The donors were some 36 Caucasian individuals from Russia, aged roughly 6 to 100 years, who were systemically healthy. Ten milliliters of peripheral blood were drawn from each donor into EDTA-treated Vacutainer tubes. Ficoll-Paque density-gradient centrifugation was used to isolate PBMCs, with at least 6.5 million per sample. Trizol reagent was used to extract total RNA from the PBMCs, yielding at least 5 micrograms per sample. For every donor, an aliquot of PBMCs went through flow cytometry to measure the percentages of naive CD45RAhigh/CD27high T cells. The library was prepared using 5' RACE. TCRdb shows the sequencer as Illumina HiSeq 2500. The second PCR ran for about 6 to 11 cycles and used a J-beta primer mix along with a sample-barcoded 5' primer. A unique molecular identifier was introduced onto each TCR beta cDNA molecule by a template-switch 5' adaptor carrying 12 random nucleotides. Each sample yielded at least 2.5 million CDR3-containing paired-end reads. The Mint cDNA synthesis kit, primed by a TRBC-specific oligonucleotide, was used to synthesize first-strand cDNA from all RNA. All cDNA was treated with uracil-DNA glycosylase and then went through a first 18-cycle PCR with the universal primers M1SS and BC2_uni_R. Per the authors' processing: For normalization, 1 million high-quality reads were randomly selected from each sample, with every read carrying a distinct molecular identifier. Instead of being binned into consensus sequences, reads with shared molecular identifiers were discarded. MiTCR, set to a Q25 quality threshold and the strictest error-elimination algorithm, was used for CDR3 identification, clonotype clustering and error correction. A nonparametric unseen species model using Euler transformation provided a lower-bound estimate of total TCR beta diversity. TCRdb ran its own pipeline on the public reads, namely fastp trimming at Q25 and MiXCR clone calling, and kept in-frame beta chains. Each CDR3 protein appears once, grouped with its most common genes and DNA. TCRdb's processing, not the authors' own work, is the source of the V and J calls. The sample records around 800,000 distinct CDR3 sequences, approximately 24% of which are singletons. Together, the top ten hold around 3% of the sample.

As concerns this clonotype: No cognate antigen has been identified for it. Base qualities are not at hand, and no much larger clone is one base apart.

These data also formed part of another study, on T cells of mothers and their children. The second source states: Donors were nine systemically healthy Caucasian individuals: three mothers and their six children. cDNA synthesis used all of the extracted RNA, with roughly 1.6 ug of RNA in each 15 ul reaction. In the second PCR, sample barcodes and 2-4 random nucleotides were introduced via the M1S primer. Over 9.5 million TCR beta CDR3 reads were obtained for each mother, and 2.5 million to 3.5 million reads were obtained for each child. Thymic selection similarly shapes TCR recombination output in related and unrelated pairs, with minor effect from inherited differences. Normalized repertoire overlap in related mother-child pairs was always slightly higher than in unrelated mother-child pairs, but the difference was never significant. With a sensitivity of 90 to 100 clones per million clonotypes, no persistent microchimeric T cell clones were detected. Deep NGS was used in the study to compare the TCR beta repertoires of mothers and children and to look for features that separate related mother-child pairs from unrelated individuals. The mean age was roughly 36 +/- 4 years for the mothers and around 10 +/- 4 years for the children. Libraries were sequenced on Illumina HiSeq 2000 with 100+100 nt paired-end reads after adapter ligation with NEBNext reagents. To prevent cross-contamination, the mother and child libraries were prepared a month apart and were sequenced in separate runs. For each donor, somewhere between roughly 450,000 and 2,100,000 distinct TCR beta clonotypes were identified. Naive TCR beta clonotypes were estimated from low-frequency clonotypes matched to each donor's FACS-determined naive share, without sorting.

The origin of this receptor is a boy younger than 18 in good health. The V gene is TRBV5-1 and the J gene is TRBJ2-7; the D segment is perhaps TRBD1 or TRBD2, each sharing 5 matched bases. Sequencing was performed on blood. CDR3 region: CASSKGRDLYEQYF. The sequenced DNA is TGCGCCAGCAGCAAAGGACGGGACCTATACGAGCAGTACTTC.